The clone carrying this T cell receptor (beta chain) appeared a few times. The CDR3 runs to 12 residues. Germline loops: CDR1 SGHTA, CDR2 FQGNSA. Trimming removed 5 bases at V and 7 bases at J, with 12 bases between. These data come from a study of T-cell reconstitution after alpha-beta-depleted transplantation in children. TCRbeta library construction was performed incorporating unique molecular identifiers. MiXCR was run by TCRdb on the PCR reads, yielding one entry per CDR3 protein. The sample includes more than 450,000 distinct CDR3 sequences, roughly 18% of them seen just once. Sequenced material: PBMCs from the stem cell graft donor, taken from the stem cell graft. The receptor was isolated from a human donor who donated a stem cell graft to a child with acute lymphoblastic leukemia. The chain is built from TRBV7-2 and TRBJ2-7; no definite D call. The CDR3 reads CASSQRLEEQYF. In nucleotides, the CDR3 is TGTGCCAGCAGCCAACGACTGGAGGAGCAGTACTTC.